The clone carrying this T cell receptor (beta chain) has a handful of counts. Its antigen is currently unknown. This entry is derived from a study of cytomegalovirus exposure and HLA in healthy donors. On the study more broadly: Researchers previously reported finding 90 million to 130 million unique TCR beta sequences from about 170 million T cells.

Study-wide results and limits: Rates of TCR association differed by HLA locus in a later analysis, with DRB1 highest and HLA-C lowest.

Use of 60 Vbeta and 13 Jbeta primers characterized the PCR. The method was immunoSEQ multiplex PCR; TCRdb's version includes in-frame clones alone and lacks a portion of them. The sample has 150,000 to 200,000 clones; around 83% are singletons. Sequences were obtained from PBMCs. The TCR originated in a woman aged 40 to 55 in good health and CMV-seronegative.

The CDR3 DNA is TGTGCCAGCAGTGACTCGGATACGGGACTAGTTGATGAGCAGTTCTTC. Protein product: CASSDSDTGLVDEQFF. V usage is TRBV6-4 and J usage is TRBJ2-1; 8 nucleotides agree with TRBD2. V gave up 0 bases and J gave up 8 bases; unmatched junction bases: 9. The CDR3 is made up of 16 amino acids. The germline gives CDR1 MRHNA, CDR2 SNTAGT.